The source of this TCR beta chain is a study of regulatory T cells in long-lasting Graves disease. Study background: Graves' patients with a new diagnosis had received antithyroid drugs under 3 months.

There are many counts of this clonotype. Germline lookup yields CDR1 MNHEY and CDR2 SVGAGI. The CDR3 runs to 16 residues. V lost 4 bases to trimming and J lost 2 bases, with 14 bases between them. The time point here: newly diagnosed GD, antithyroid drugs for less than 3 months. After RNA was extracted from PBMCs, the TCR library was made from it. Arm-PCR of CDR3 regions and iRepertoire HTBI primers were used to build TCR beta libraries. In TCRdb, the multiplex PCR reads were re-called with MiXCR into one record per CDR3 protein. The repertoire consists of under 700,000 distinct CDR3 sequences, with 15% to 20% occurring once and the leading ten covering 25%. In addition, the sample was reused for a study of T cells in Graves' hyperthyroidism and ophthalmopathy. That investigation notes: Newly diagnosed hyperthyroidism, duration under 2 months, in patients aged 18 to 65. Patients showing uncontrolled infection, other autoimmune disease, pregnancy or lactation were ineligible. HTBI primers drove first-round RT-PCR of the TCR CDR3.

The TCR comes from a woman aged 35-65 years with Graves disease. Material: peripheral blood mononuclear cells (PBMCs), obtained at new diagnosis, from a patient treated with antithyroid drugs. The J gene is TRBJ2-2, the V gene TRBV6-5; D gene unclear. The CDR3 region has the DNA TGTGCCAGCAGTTTTTCAATCCCACCCAACACCGGGGAGCTGTTTTTT. Its translation: CASSFSIPPNTGELFF.